This T cell receptor beta chain was retrieved from a study of Ad26.COV2.S vaccination and SARS-CoV-2 variants. Across the study: A participant enrolled in the COV1001 Ad26.COV2.S trial arm provided the sample. Study-level results: Comparable non-spike TCR breadth was observed in vaccine and placebo recipients.

With respect to this clone: What it binds is not known. The sample holds other DNA sequences that translate to the same CDR3.

Repertoires were generated with immunoSEQ multiplex PCR, while TCRdb's copy carries only in-frame clones and drops some. The sample lists about 480,000 clones; 87% were seen once. Sample treatment: roughly 19 received Ad26.COV2.S at low or high dose, single or two shots; 5 received placebo; per-sample allocation not given. After the first vaccine or placebo injection, samples were drawn on day 63. Cohort 1b enrolled adults aged 18-55 years in Boston. Built on an Ad26 vector, the vaccine expressed Wuhan-strain SARS-CoV-2 spike. With 4 bases clipped from V and 6 bases from J, the junction kept 5 bases outside the gene matches. This CDR3 comprises 15 residues. Germline V gives CDR1 SGHRS, CDR2 YFSETQ.

The rearrangement links TRBV5-1 to TRBJ2-1, with TRBD2 matching 12 bases. The sequences come from peripheral blood, collected in a trial of Ad26.COV2.S vaccine versus placebo. The receptor was derived from a person aged 18-60 years who received the Ad26.COV2.S COVID-19 vaccine or a placebo. CDR3 coding DNA: TGCGCCAGCAGCCTGGGACTAGCGGGCCCCAATGAGCAGTTCTTC. Protein: CASSLGLAGPNEQFF.